What follows describes a single T cell receptor beta chain. Data came from immunoSEQ multiplex PCR; TCRdb stores just in-frame clones and leaves some out. The top ten hold roughly 1% of the sample, which has 1.5 million to 2.5 million clones, about 95% seen once. These data are taken from a study of shared clonotypes between healthy human individuals. Terminally differentiated effector memory CD45RA+ cells were excluded from the naive CD8 cells, which were CD45RO-negative and positively selected for CCR7. The CDR3 has 15 amino acids. The germline V gene has CDR1 GTSNPN and CDR2 SVGIG (reference sequence). Trimming left V 0 bases short and J 3 bases short, with 12 bases between.

This clonotype was sampled from a young man in good health. The chain carries TRBV30 and TRBJ2-1; the D gene is possibly TRBD2 (5 bases). The sequencing sample was made of naive CD8+ T cells sorted from blood. The CDR3 sequence is CAWSVRADVYNEQFF. The CDR3 nucleotides are TGTGCCTGGAGTGTACGAGCGGACGTCTACAATGAGCAGTTCTTC.